Following are 9 T cell receptor beta chains from one sample sequenced in a study of T cells after yellow fever vaccination (dated by TCRdb to the late 2010s). In the paper's terms, the treatment or condition label means: live attenuated yellow fever vaccine strain. To prepare the library, 5' RACE was applied. The data were produced on an Illumina HiSeq 2500. TCRdb handled the public reads itself, with Q25 trimming in fastp and clone calling in MiXCR, and kept productive beta chains. Rows with a matching CDR3 protein are joined into one entry that keeps the most common DNA and genes. The sample table holds 100,000 to 150,000 distinct CDR3 sequences, of which approximately 7% were seen once. The ten largest clones capture roughly 2.6% of the sample. The source material was CD4+ T cells sorted from PBMCs, sampled 10 to 11 days after the first yellow fever vaccination. The source of these receptors is a young man who received the YFV17D yellow fever vaccine.

This clonotype has at least ten counts. The V and J genes are TRBV29-1 and TRBJ2-1; 7 bases fit TRBD2. Germline values: CDR1 SQVTM, CDR2 ANQGSEA. The CDR3 is 14 residues long. With V trimmed by 4 bases and J by 4 bases, 7 bases remained unmatched. CDR3 amino acids: CSVVAGDRYNEQFF. The CDR3 DNA is TGCAGCGTTGTGGCGGGGGATCGGTACAATGAGCAGTTCTTC.

This clonotype is labeled medium-sized. The chain has TRBV5-1 and TRBJ2-3, with a possible D match to TRBD2 (6 bases). V lost 0 bases to trimming and J lost 1 base, with 12 bases between them. Germline-derived CDR1 and CDR2 are SGHRS and YFSETQ. The CDR3 is made up of 16 amino acids. In DNA, the CDR3 is TGCGCCAGCAGCTTGGCCCTGGGCGGGGGCACAGATACGCAGTATTTT. This codes for CASSLALGGGTDTQYF.

Of note for this clonotype: A clone one base away is much larger, so this may be a read error. The J gene is TRBJ2-5, the V gene TRBV11-2; 7 bases fit TRBD1. This CDR3 region has 13 residues. CDR1 and CDR2 (germline): SGHAT, FQNNGV. The CDR3 DNA reads as TGTGGCAGCAGCTTGAGGGGGCTTGAGACCCAGTACTTC. Its translation: CGSSLRGLETQYF.

This clonotype has just a few counts. The chain links TRBV27 to TRBJ2-7; D may be TRBD1 (6 bases). Looked up from germline, CDR1 is MNHEY and CDR2 is SMNVEV (reference sequence). CDR3 length: 13 amino acids. The V and J ends lost 3 bases and 5 bases respectively, with 11 bases between them. The DNA of the CDR3 is TGTGCCAGCAGTTTTTCAGGGGAGAACGAGCAGTACTTC. Amino acid sequence: CASSFSGENEQYF.

Ten or more counts support this clonotype. This rearrangement joins TRBV5-5 to TRBJ2-3; the D gene is possibly TRBD1 (6 bases). The germline V and J ends were trimmed by 0 bases and 5 bases, with 7 bases remaining between them. In germline, CDR1 is SGHKS, CDR2 YYEKEE (reference sequence). The length of the CDR3 is 13 residues. CDR3 sequence (DNA): TGTGCCAGCAGCTTGGACAGGGAAGATACGCAGTATTTT. It yields the protein CASSLDREDTQYF.

This clonotype occurred many times. The rearrangement links TRBV5-1 to TRBJ2-5, with 7 bases identical to TRBD1. Germline assignment: CDR1 SGHRS and CDR2 YFSETQ. The V and J ends lost 1 base and 1 base, in that order; junction bases with no gene match: 4. This CDR3 has 15 amino acids. CDR3 coding DNA: TGCGCCAGCAGCTTGTCAGGGGGAGTCCAAGAGACCCAGTACTTC. This translates into CASSLSGGVQETQYF.

The chain recombines TRBV7-2 with TRBJ2-5, with D perhaps TRBD1 or TRBD2 (5 bases each). V shed 10 bases and J shed 5 bases, with 17 bases lying between them. This CDR3 region has 13 residues. In germline, CDR1 is SGHTA, CDR2 FQGNSA. CDR3 region: CATSSGGGETQYF. The CDR3 DNA reads as TGTGCCACTAGCTCTGGGGGTGGGGAGACCCAGTACTTC.

This clonotype was recorded at least ten times. This chain connects TRBV5-1 to TRBJ2-3; 9 bases align to TRBD2. Germline V gene data show CDR1 as SGHRS and CDR2 as YFSETQ. The CDR3 loop spans 15 amino acids. V shed 0 bases and J 7 bases; nucleotides not matched to a gene: 6. The CDR3 loop reads CASSLAAGGPHTQYF. The CDR3, as DNA: TGCGCCAGCAGCTTGGCGGCGGGGGGGCCTCATACGCAGTATTTT.

As regards this clonotype: This may stem from a read error, because a much larger clone lies one nucleotide away. The chain links TRBV28 to TRBJ2-7; D gene unclear. This CDR3 contains 15 residues. V lost 7 bases and J 4 bases, leaving 20 bases between the germline ends. From germline, CDR1 is MDHEN and CDR2 SYDVKM. The CDR3 protein is CASTPPLGILYEQYV. For the CDR3, the DNA is TGTGCCAGCACCCCCCCGCTAGGGATCTTATACGAGCAGTACGTC.